This T cell receptor (beta chain) was captured in a study of HIV-infected patients and healthy controls. Study-wide points: Eight alpha and eight beta V genes differed significantly in mean usage between HIV-infected patients and controls.

The CDR3 covers 14 residues. Trimming shortened V by 2 bases and J by 2 bases, and 10 bases separated the two germline ends. Germline CDR1 reads SGHTA; CDR2 reads FQGNSA. Whole blood was used without fractionation, so all unsorted peripheral T cells were included. People with immunomodulatory therapy, recent vaccination or treatment interruptions were not enrolled. cDNA was made from 500 ng RNA using alpha and beta constant primers. Each of the alpha and beta chains got its own library through chain-specific third strand synthesis with indices. Ligation attached cDNA to a 5' RACE adapter that carried a random hexamer and SP2 site. Using its own MiXCR run on the 5' RACE reads, TCRdb lists one record per CDR3 protein. The sample contains around 8,800 distinct CDR3 sequences, 7.3% of which appear only once. Ten or more counts support this clonotype. Its cognate antigen is unknown.

The starting material was blood, obtained before antiretroviral therapy. The rearrangement joins TRBV7-2 to TRBJ2-7, with D maybe TRBD1 (6 bases). The source is an adult with HIV infection. CDR3 loop: CASSLYEGAYEQYF. CDR3 sequence (DNA): TGTGCCAGCAGCTTATATGAGGGGGCCTACGAGCAGTACTTC. The whole variable domain, remainder taken from reference TRBV7-2 and TRBJ2-7, is GAGVSQSPSNKVTEKGKDVELRCDPISGHTALYWYRQSLGQGLEFLIYFQGNSAPDKSGLPSDRFSAERTGGSVSTLTIQRTQQEDSAVYLCASSLYEGAYEQYFGPGTRLTVT.